This TCR beta chain was documented in a study of beta chain features in type 1 diabetes. V lost 0 bases, J lost 4 bases, and 10 bases stayed unmatched. The CDR3 totals 17 residues. Germline CDR1 reads SGHDT; CDR2 reads YYEEEE. Expressed TCRB transcripts were sequenced, since all the RNA that had been isolated was reverse transcribed. TCRdb keeps only in-frame clones here, not all; method: immunoSEQ multiplex PCR. The sample shows about 330,000 clones, approximately 11% of them seen only once. Sorted populations all had greater than 95% purity. Sequencing was performed on naive CD4+ T cells from blood. The chain joins TRBV5-6 to TRBJ2-3, with 8 bases lining up with TRBD2. The TCR sequence derives from a woman younger than 45 in good health. For the CDR3, the DNA is TGTGCCAGCAGCTTGGTTTCGGGACTAGGAGAGGCAGATACGCAGTATTTT. Residues: CASSLVSGLGEADTQYF. The whole variable domain, filled in from reference TRBV5-6 and TRBJ2-3, reads DAGVTQSPTHLIKTRGQQVTLRCSPKSGHDTVSWYQQALGQGPQFIFQYYEEEERQRGNFPDRFSGHQFPNYSSELNVNALLLGDSALYLCASSLVSGLGEADTQYFGPGTRLTVL.